This is a list of T cell receptor beta chains from one sample in a study of cytomegalovirus exposure and HLA in healthy donors. Produced via immunoSEQ multiplex PCR; TCRdb's table is partial and in-frame only. The sample lists tens of thousands of clones; about 76% were seen once. The sequenced sample was PBMCs. These receptors originate from a man between 50 and 59 years old in good health and CMV-seronegative. The CDR3 runs from the conserved cysteine through the conserved F or W. D genes are given only for firm matches. The size entry is marked missing in some rows and otherwise reads once, few, many or a size class.

size,J,D,V,length,CDR3,DNA
once,TRBJ2-7,TRBD2,TRBV6-5,12,CASGGGNYEQYF,TGTGCCAGCGGGGGGGGGAACTACGAGCAGTACTTC
once,TRBJ2-1,NA,TRBV5-5,13,CASSLVLYNEQFF,TGTGCCAGCAGCTTGGTTCTTTACAATGAGCAGTTCTTC
NA,TRBJ2-1,TRBD2,TRBV9,16,CASSVETSGGAGEQFF,TGTGCCAGCAGCGTTGAGACTAGCGGGGGGGCGGGTGAGCAGTTCTTC
NA,TRBJ2-6,NA,TRBV18,16,CASSPKQGAGANVLTF,TGTGCCAGCTCACCCAAACAGGGTGCTGGGGCCAACGTCCTGACTTTC
NA,TRBJ1-2,NA,TRBV7-2,14,CASSLGDSDYGYTF,TGTGCCAGCAGCTTAGGAGACAGTGACTATGGCTACACCTTC
few,TRBJ1-5,NA,TRBV19,15,CASSIDRQAYQPQHF,TGTGCCAGTAGTATAGATCGGCAGGCATATCAGCCCCAGCATTTT
NA,TRBJ1-3,TRBD1,TRBV6-5,15,CASSGQGASGNTIYF,TGTGCCAGCAGCGGACAGGGGGCTTCGGGAAACACCATATATTTT
few,TRBJ2-5,NA,TRBV30,16,CAWSGLEGGLLETQYF,TGTGCCTGGAGTGGGCTTGAGGGGGGGCTGTTGGAGACCCAGTACTTC
few,TRBJ2-7,TRBD1,TRBV7-9,17,CASSPSGTGASGDEQYF,TGTGCCAGCAGCCCGTCCGGGACAGGGGCTTCGGGAGACGAGCAGTACTTC
few,TRBJ2-3,NA,TRBV18,16,CASSPLFDYRVDTQYF,TGTGCCAGCTCACCACTTTTTGACTACCGAGTCGATACGCAGTATTTT
few,TRBJ1-4,TRBD1,TRBV2,15,CASSRQGVSNEKLFF,TGTGCCAGCAGCCGACAGGGGGTGTCTAATGAAAAACTGTTTTTT
NA,TRBJ2-2,TRBD1,TRBV7-6,15,CASRPGQGASRELFF,TGTGCCAGCAGGCCGGGACAGGGGGCCTCCCGGGAGCTGTTTTTT
NA,TRBJ1-5,NA,TRBV5-5,15,CASSLEDRGRLSQHF,TGTGCCAGCAGCTTGGAGGACAGAGGGCGTCTGTCCCAGCATTTT
NA,TRBJ1-3,TRBD1,TRBV18,16,CASSPGTVLSGNTIYF,TGTGCCAGCTCACCGGGGACAGTCCTTTCTGGAAACACCATATATTTT
NA,TRBJ1-1,TRBD1,TRBV13,16,CASSHGTGGGNTEAFF,TGTGCCAGCAGCCATGGGACAGGGGGCGGGAACACTGAAGCTTTCTTT
NA,TRBJ1-1,TRBD1,TRBV9,14,CASSSNRGNTEAFF,TGTGCCAGCAGTAGCAACAGGGGTAACACTGAAGCTTTCTTT
NA,TRBJ1-1,NA,TRBV12-5,16,CASGLVGSLPTTEAFF,TGTGCTAGTGGTTTGGTGGGCTCTCTTCCAACCACTGAAGCTTTCTTT
NA,TRBJ1-5,NA,TRBV5-1,15,CASSLGGDSNQPQHF,TGCGCCAGCAGCTTGGGGGGGGATAGCAATCAGCCCCAGCATTTT
NA,TRBJ2-7,TRBD2,TRBV2,20,CASSDPGRLAGASGIYEQYF,TGTGCCAGCAGTGATCCAGGAAGGCTAGCGGGGGCCTCGGGGATCTACGAGCAGTACTTC
NA,TRBJ2-5,NA,TRBV5-1,16,CASSLAPLGAQETQYF,TGCGCCAGCAGCTTGGCCCCCCTGGGGGCCCAAGAGACCCAGTACTTC
NA,TRBJ2-7,NA,TRBV10-2,13,CATKEGATYEQYF,TGCGCCACAAAGGAGGGGGCAACCTACGAGCAGTACTTC
NA,TRBJ2-7,NA,TRBV6-1,14,CASTATTGAGQQYF,TGTGCCAGCACCGCAACGACAGGCGCTGGACAGCAGTACTTC
NA,TRBJ1-1,NA,TRBV18,13,CASSQLENTEAFF,TGTGCCAGTTCACAGCTAGAGAACACTGAAGCTTTCTTT
NA,TRBJ1-2,TRBD1,TRBV7-8,16,CASSLAPKTGNYGYTF,TGTGCCAGCAGCTTAGCGCCCAAGACAGGGAACTATGGCTACACCTTC
NA,TRBJ2-3,NA,TRBV27,13,CASRPPVPFTQYF,TGTGCCAGTCGCCCCCCAGTTCCTTTTACGCAGTATTTT
once,TRBJ1-1,NA,TRBV9,14,CASSVAGQGTEAFF,TGTGCCAGCAGCGTAGCTGGCCAGGGCACTGAAGCTTTCTTT
NA,TRBJ1-2,TRBD1,TRBV4-1,16,CASSQGDSKTNYGYTF,TGCGCCAGCAGCCAAGGGGACAGCAAGACTAACTATGGCTACACCTTC
NA,TRBJ2-3,TRBD1,TRBV2,12,CASRSLWNRGYF,TGTGCCAGCAGGAGTCTTTGGAACAGGGGGTATTTT
NA,TRBJ1-6,NA,TRBV9,15,CASSTAGRGNSPLHF,TGTGCCAGCAGTACCGCGGGCAGGGGTAATTCACCCCTCCACTTT
few,TRBJ2-7,TRBD1,TRBV15,16,CATSRDQAGGIYEQYF,TGTGCCACCAGCAGAGATCAGGCAGGGGGTATCTACGAGCAGTACTTC
NA,TRBJ1-3,TRBD1,TRBV11-2,15,CASSAQGKVGNTIYF,TGTGCCAGCAGCGCACAGGGGAAGGTTGGAAACACCATATATTTT